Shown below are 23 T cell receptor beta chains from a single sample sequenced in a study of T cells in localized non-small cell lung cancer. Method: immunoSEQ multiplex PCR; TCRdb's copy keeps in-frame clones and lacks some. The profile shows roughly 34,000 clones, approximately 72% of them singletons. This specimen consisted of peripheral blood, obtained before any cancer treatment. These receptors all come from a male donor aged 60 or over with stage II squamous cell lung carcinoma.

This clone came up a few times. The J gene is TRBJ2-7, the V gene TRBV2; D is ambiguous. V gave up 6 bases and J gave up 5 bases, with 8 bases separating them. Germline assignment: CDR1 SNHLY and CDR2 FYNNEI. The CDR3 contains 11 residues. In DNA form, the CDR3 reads TGTGCCAGCAGCGTTATCGACGAGCAGTACTTC. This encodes CASSVIDEQYF.

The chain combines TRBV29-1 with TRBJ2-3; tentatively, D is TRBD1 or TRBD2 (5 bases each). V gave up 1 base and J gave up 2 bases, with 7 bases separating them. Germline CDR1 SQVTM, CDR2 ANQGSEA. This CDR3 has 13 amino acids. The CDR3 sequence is CSVEGGFTDTQYF. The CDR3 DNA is TGCAGCGTTGAAGGGGGGTTCACAGATACGCAGTATTTT.

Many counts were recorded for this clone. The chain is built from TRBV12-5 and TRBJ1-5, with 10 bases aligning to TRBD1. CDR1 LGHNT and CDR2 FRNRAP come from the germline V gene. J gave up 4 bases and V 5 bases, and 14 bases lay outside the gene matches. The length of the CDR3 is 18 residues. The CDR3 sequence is CASGAQGDRGVRNQPQHF. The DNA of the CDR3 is TGTGCTAGTGGTGCCCAAGGGGACAGGGGAGTAAGGAATCAGCCCCAGCATTTT.

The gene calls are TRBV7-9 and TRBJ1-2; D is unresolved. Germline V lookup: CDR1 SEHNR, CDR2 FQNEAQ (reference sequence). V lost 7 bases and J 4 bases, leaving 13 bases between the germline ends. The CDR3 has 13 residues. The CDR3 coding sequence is TGTGCCAGCACCCCCCCCGGTGGCTATGGCTACACCTTC. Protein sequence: CASTPPGGYGYTF.

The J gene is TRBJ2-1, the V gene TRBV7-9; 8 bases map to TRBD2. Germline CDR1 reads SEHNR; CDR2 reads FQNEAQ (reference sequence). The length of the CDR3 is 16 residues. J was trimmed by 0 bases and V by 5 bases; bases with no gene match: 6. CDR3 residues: CASSRTSSSSYNEQFF. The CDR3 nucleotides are TGTGCCAGCAGCAGGACTAGCTCGAGCTCCTACAATGAGCAGTTCTTC. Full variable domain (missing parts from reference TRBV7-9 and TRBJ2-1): DTGVSQNPRHKITKRGQNVTFRCDPISEHNRLYWYRQTLGQGPEFLTYFQNEAQLEKSRLLSDRFSAERPKGSFSTLEIQRTEQGDSAMYLCASSRTSSSSYNEQFFGPGTRLTVL.

The CDR3 DNA reads as TGTGCCGGGACAGGTGAAACCTCCTACGAGCAGTACTTC. Its protein is CAGTGETSYEQYF. The genes are TRBV6-1 and TRBJ2-7, with 8 bases that match TRBD1. Germline CDR1 and CDR2: MNHNS and SASEGT. V shed 11 bases and J 0 bases; nucleotides not matched to a gene: 6. The length of the CDR3 is 13 residues.

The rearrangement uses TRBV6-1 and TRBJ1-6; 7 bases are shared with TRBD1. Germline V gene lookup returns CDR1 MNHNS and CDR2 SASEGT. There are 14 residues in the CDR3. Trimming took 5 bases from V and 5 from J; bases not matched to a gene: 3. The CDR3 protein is CASSPGTDNSPLHF. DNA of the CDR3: TGTGCCAGCAGTCCCGGGACAGATAATTCACCCCTCCACTTT.

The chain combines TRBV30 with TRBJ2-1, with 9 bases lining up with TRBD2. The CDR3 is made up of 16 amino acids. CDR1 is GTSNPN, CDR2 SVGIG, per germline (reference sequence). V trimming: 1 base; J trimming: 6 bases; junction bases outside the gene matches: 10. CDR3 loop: CAWSGKRLADLNEQFF. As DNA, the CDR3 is TGTGCCTGGAGTGGAAAGCGACTAGCGGATCTCAATGAGCAGTTCTTC.

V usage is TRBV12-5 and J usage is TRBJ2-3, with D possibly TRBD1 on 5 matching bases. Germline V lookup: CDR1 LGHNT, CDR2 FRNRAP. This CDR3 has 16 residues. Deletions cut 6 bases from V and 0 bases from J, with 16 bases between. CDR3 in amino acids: CASGLTQTASTDTQYF. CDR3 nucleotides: TGTGCTAGTGGCCTCACCCAGACAGCTAGCACAGATACGCAGTATTTT.

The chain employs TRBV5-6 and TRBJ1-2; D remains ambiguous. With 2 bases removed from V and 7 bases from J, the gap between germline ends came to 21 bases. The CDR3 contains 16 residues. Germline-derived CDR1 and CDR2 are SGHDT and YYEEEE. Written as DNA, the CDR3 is TGTGCCAGCAGCTTAGTCACCCGGCCTTTAGAAGGTGGCTACACCTTC. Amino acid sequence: CASSLVTRPLEGGYTF.

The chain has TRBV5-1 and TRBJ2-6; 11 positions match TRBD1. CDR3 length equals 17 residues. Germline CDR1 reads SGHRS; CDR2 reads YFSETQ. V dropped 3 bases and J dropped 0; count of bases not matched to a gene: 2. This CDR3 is CASSSGTGGSGANVLTF. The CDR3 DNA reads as TGCGCCAGCAGCTCCGGGACAGGGGGCTCTGGGGCCAACGTCCTGACTTTC.

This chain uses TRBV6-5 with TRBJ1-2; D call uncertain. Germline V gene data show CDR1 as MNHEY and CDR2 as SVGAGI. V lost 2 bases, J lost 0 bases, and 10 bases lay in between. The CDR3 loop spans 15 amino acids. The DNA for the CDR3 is TGTGCCAGCAGTTACCTGGACGCGGCTAACTATGGCTACACCTTC. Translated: CASSYLDAANYGYTF.

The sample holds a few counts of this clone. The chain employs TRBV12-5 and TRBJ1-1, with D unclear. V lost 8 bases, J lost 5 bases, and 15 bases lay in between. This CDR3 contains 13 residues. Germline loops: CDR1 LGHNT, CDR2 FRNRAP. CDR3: CASSGLSATEAFF. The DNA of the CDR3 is TGTGCTAGTTCGGGGTTATCGGCAACTGAAGCTTTCTTT.

The CDR3 bases are TGTGCCAGCAGTGGGGAAGGGGGTACGCAGTATTTT. Protein: CASSGEGGTQYF. The rearrangement uses TRBV6-1 and TRBJ2-3; D might be TRBD1 (6 bases). The CDR3 has 12 amino acids. The V gene's germline CDR1 is MNHNS and CDR2 SASEGT. The ends were cut back, 4 bases at V and 8 bases at J, with 10 bases in the middle.

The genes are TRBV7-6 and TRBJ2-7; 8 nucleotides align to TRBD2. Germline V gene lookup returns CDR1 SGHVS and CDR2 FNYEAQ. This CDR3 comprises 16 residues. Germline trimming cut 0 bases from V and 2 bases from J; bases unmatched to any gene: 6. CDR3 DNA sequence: TGTGCCAGCAGCTTAGCACGGGGGGGTTCCCCCTACGAGCAGTACTTC. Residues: CASSLARGGSPYEQYF.

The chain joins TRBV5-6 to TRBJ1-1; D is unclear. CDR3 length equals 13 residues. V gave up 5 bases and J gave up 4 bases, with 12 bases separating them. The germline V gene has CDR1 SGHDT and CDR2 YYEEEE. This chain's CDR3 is CASRNQARTEAFF. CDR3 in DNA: TGTGCCAGCAGAAATCAAGCCCGCACTGAAGCTTTCTTT.

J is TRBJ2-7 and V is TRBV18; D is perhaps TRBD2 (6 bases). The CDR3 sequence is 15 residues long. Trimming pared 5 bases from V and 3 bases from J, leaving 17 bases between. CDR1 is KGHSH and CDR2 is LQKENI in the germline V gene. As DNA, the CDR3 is TGTGCCAGCTCAGCGGGCACGGGAGCCGGCTACGAGCAGTACTTC. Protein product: CASSAGTGAGYEQYF.

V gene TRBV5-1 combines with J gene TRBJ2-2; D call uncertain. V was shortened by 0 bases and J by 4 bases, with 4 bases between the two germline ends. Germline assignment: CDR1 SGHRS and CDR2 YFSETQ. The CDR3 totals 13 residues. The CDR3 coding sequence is TGCGCCAGCAGCTTGGAACTCACCGGGGAGCTGTTTTTT. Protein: CASSLELTGELFF.

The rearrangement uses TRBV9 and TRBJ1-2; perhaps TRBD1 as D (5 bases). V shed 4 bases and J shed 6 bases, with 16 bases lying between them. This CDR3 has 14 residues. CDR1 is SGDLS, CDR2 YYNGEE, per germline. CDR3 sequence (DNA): TGTGCCAGCAGCCCCGGCGGGACTTACGATGGCTACACCTTC. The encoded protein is CASSPGGTYDGYTF.

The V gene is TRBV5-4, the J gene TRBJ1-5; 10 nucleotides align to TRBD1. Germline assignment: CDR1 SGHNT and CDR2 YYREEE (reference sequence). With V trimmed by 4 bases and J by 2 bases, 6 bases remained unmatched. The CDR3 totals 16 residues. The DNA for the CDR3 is TGTGCCAGCAGCCTGGGGGGGACAGGGGGCAATCAGCCCCAGCATTTT. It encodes CASSLGGTGGNQPQHF.

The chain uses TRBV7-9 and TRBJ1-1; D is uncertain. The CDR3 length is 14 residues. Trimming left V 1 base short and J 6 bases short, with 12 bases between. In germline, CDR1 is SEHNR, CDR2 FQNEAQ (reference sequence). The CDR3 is CASSLEGKKPEAFF. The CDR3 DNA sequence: TGTGCCAGCAGCTTAGAGGGCAAAAAGCCTGAAGCTTTCTTT.

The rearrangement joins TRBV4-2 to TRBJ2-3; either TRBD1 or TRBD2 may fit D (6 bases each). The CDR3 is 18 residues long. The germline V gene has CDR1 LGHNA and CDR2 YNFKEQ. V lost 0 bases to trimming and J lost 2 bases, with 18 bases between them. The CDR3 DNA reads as TGTGCCAGCAGCCAAGAGGGGGGCCTAGCCTCACTCACAGATACGCAGTATTTT. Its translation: CASSQEGGLASLTDTQYF.

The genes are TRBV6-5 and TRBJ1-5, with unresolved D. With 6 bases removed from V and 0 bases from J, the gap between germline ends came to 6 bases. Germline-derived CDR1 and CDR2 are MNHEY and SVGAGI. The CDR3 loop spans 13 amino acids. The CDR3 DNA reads TGTGCCAGCAGGGCAAATAGCAATCAGCCCCAGCATTTT. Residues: CASRANSNQPQHF.